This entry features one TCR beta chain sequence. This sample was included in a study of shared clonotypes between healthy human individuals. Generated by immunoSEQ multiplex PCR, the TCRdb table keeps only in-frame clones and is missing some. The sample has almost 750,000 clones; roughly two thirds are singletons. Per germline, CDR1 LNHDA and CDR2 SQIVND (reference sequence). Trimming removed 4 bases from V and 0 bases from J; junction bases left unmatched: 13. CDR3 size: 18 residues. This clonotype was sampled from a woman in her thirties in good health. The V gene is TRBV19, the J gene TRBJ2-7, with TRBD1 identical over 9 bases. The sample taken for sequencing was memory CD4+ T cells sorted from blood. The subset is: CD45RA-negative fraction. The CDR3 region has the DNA TGTGCCAGTAGTAGGATTGCATTGGGACAGGGATTCTCCTACGAGCAGTACTTC. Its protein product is CASSRIALGQGFSYEQYF.